The clone carrying this T cell receptor (beta chain) was observed a few times. This specimen includes other DNA sequences encoding the same CDR3. The data originate from a study of CD8+ T cells in alopecia areata. The CDR3 runs 15 residues. Germline V gene lookup returns CDR1 LGHNA and CDR2 YSLEER. The V gene lost 0 bases and the J gene lost 6 bases, with 13 bases spanning the gap. RNA, once extracted, was reverse transcribed into cDNA for use as the sequencing template. Assay: immunoSEQ multiplex PCR; the TCRdb copy retains only in-frame clones and omits some. The data contain more than 200,000 clones, about three fifths of them seen just once; the ten biggest clones take up roughly 4.2%. The treatment: oral pan-JAK inhibitor, 5-10 mg twice daily.

The chain recombines TRBV4-3 with TRBJ2-3; D is uncertain. The source is a human donor with alopecia areata. The sequences come from CD4+ T cells sorted from blood, collected at week 4, from a patient treated with tofacitinib. The CDR3, as DNA: TGCGCCAGCAGCCAAGATCCCAGGTCGACGGATACGCAGTATTTT. This gives the protein CASSQDPRSTDTQYF.